This T cell receptor beta chain was identified in a study of cytomegalovirus exposure and HLA in healthy donors. 60 Vbeta and 13 Jbeta primers were used in PCR. Profiled with immunoSEQ multiplex PCR; TCRdb holds only in-frame clones, not every one. The sample carries under 100,000 clones, 55% to 70% recorded once. Likely unrecorded immune exposures existed in these nominally healthy donors. This CDR3 is built from 14 residues. Germline V lookup: CDR1 SGHTA, CDR2 FQGNSA. The V end lost 8 bases, the J end lost 5 bases, and 19 bases lay between the germline ends. What was sequenced was PBMCs. This chain joins TRBV7-2 and TRBJ2-7; possible D gene TRBD2, 6 bases. This clonotype was sampled from a woman between 35 and 50 years old in good health and CMV-seropositive. CDR3: CASRPGLAEHEQYF. The CDR3 nucleotides are TGTGCCAGCCGACCGGGACTTGCTGAGCACGAGCAGTACTTC. The entire variable domain, with the rest obtained from reference TRBV7-2 and TRBJ2-7, is as follows: GAGVSQSPSNKVTEKGKDVELRCDPISGHTALYWYRQSLGQGLEFLIYFQGNSAPDKSGLPSDRFSAERTGGSVSTLTIQRTQQEDSAVYLCASRPGLAEHEQYFGPGTRLTVT.